Below are 9 T cell receptor beta chains sequenced from a single sample in a study of blood T cell repertoires in COVID-19. Libraries were prepared by immunoSEQ multiplex PCR; TCRdb keeps only in-frame clonotypes and omits some of them. The top ten clones hold 6% to 7.5% of a sample with tens of thousands of clones, roughly four fifths of them seen once. Material: peripheral blood. These receptors came from a man between 50 and 59 years old with active or convalescent COVID-19.

This clone was recorded only once. The chain joins TRBV29-1 to TRBJ1-2; 8 bases match TRBD1. The CDR3 is 13 residues long. V gave up 7 bases and J gave up 6 bases; unmatched junction bases: 10. CDR1 and CDR2 (germline): SQVTM, ANQGSEA. The CDR3: CSGHRGEGDGYTF. As DNA, the CDR3 is TGCAGCGGCCACAGGGGGGAAGGAGATGGCTACACCTTC.

The chain recombines TRBV27 with TRBJ1-2; D is unresolved. With 4 bases removed from V and 8 bases from J, the gap between germline ends came to 11 bases. This CDR3 contains 12 residues. Germline V gene sequence: CDR1 MNHEY, CDR2 SMNVEV (reference sequence). The CDR3 protein is CASSSRGQGYTF. The DNA of the CDR3 is TGTGCCAGCAGTTCCCGGGGTCAAGGCTACACCTTC.

This rearrangement joins TRBV6-2 or TRBV6-3 to TRBJ2-3; 12 bases agree with TRBD2. In germline, CDR1 is MNHEY, CDR2 SVGEGT. V lost 5 bases to trimming and J lost 3 bases; unmatched junction nucleotides: 9. The CDR3 has 17 amino acids. The DNA for the CDR3 is TGTGCCAGCAGTCCCAGACTAGCGGGGGTTTTAACAGATACGCAGTATTTT. Its protein is CASSPRLAGVLTDTQYF.

The chain carries TRBV5-1 and TRBJ1-1; D ambiguous. Germline V gene data show CDR1 as SGHRS and CDR2 as YFSETQ. V gave up 2 bases and J gave up 1 base, with 6 bases separating them. The CDR3 is 13 amino acids. Here the CDR3 reads CASSLSQNTEAFF. The CDR3 coding sequence is TGCGCCAGCAGCTTATCCCAGAACACTGAAGCTTTCTTT.

DNA of the CDR3: TGTGCCAGCAGCTTAGACTCCCAGGGGACAGATACGCAGTATTTT. Protein sequence: CASSLDSQGTDTQYF. This chain connects TRBV11-2 to TRBJ2-3; TRBD1 is a possible D gene (6 bases). The CDR3 covers 15 residues. Germline V gene data show CDR1 as SGHAT and CDR2 as FQNNGV. With 0 bases removed from V and 3 bases from J, the gap between germline ends came to 10 bases.

The gene calls are TRBV19 and TRBJ2-5, with 7 bases matching TRBD1. Unmatched junction bases numbered 9, after V lost 10 bases and J lost 7 bases. Germline CDR1 is LNHDA and CDR2 is SQIVND (reference sequence). This CDR3 is built from 12 residues. CDR3 nucleotide sequence: TGTGCCACCTCCAGGGGGATGGGGACCCAGTACTTC. This gives the protein CATSRGMGTQYF.

A few counts support this clone. The chain links TRBV18 to TRBJ2-3; D may be TRBD1 (6 bases). CDR1 is KGHSH and CDR2 is LQKENI in the germline V gene. CDR3 length: 14 residues. Trimming took 2 bases from V and 8 from J, leaving 14 bases between them. CDR3 DNA: TGTGCCAGCTCACCAGGGGGCGGACGGGGTACGCAGTATTTT. It codes for CASSPGGGRGTQYF.

This chain uses TRBV24-1 with TRBJ2-5, with 10 bases that match TRBD1. The junction had 2 bases not matched to a gene; V was cut back by 2 bases and J by 0 bases. Germline V lookup: CDR1 KGHDR, CDR2 SFDVKD. The CDR3 loop spans 16 amino acids. The CDR3 DNA is TGTGCCACCAGTGATTGGGGACAGGGGAACCAAGAGACCCAGTACTTC. Translating it yields CATSDWGQGNQETQYF.

For this clone: The sample holds other DNA sequences that translate to the same CDR3. The chain combines TRBV30 with TRBJ2-5; maybe TRBD2 (7 bases). The CDR3 loop spans 13 amino acids. Trimming removed 3 bases at V and 2 bases at J, with 10 bases between. The V gene's germline CDR1 is GTSNPN and CDR2 SVGIG (reference sequence). The chain's CDR3 is CAWSGGRQETQYF. The DNA for the CDR3 is TGTGCCTGGAGCGGGGGGCGGCAAGAGACCCAGTACTTC.